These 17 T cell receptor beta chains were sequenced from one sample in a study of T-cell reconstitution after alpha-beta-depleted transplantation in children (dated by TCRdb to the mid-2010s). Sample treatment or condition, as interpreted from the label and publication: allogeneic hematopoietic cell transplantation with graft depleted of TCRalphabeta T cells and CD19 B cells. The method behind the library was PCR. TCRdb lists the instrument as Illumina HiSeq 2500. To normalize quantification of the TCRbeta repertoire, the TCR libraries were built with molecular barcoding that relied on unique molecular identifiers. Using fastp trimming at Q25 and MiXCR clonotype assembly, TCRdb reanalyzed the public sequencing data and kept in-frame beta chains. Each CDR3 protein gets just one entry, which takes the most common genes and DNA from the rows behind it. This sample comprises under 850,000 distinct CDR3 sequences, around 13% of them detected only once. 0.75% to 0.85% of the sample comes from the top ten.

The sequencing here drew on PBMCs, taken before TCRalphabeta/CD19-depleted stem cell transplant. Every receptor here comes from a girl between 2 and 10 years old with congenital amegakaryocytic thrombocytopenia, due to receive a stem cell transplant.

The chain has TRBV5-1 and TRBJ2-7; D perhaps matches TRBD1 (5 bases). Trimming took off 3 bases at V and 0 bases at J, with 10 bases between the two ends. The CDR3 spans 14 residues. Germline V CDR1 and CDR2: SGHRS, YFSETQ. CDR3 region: CASSSAGLSYEQYF. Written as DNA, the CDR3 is TGCGCCAGCAGCTCGGCAGGGCTCTCCTACGAGCAGTACTTC.

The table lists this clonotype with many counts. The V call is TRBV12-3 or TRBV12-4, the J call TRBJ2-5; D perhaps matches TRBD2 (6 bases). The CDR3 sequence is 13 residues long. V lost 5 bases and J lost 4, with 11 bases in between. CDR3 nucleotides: TGTGCCAGCAGTCCGGGAGCTCGAGAGACCCAGTACTTC. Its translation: CASSPGARETQYF.

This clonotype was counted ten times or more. CDR3 DNA: TGTGCCAGCAGTTTTAGAGGGTTTCCTAACTATGGCTACACCTTC. This sequence encodes CASSFRGFPNYGYTF. The chain joins TRBV27 to TRBJ1-2; D gene ambiguous. The ends were cut back, 3 bases at V and 0 bases at J, with 11 bases in the middle. Looked up from germline, CDR1 is MNHEY and CDR2 is SMNVEV (reference sequence). The CDR3 covers 15 residues.

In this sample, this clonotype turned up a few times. CDR3 region: CASSSPGTSEETQYF. The CDR3 DNA sequence: TGTGCCAGCAGTTCCCCCGGGACTAGCGAAGAGACCCAGTACTTC. V and J are TRBV6-2 or TRBV6-3 and TRBJ2-5; 10 bases are a match to TRBD2. The V and J ends lost 4 bases and 3 bases, in that order; junction bases with no gene match: 5. There are 15 residues in the CDR3. The germline CDR1 and CDR2 sequences are MNHEY and SVGEGT.

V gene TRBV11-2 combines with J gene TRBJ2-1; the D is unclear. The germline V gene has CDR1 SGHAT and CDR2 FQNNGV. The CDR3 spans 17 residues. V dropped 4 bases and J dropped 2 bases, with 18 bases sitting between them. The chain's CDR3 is CASSSTPRFRAYNEQFF. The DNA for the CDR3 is TGTGCCAGCAGCTCCACCCCTAGGTTCCGGGCCTACAATGAGCAGTTCTTC.

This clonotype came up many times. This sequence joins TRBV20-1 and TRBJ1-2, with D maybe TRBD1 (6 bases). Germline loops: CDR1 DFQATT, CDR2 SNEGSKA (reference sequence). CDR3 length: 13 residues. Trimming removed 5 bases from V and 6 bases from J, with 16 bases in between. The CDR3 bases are TGCAGTGCTTCTACAGGGTTAGCAAATGGCTACACCTTC. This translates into CSASTGLANGYTF.

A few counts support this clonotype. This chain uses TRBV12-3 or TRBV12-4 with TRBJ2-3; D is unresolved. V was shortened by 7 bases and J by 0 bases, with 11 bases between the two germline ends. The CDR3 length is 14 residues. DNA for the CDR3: TGTGCCAGCACCCTGGTGGGGAGCACAGATACGCAGTATTTT. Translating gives CASTLVGSTDTQYF.

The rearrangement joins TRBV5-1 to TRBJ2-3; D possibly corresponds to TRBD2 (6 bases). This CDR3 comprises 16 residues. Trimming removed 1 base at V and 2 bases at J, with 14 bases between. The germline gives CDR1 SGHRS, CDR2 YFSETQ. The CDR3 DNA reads TGCGCCAGCAGCTTGACGGGAGCCCCTAACACAGATACGCAGTATTTT. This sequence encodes CASSLTGAPNTDTQYF. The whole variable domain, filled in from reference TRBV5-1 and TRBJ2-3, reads KAGVTQTPRYLIKTRGQQVTLSCSPISGHRSVSWYQQTPGQGLQFLFEYFSETQRNKGNFPGRFSGRQFSNSRSEMNVSTLELGDSALYLCASSLTGAPNTDTQYFGPGTRLTVL.

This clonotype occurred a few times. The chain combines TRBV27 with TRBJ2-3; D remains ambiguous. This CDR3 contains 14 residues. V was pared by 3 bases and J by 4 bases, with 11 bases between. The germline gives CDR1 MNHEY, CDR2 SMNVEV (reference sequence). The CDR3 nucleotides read TGTGCCAGCAGTTTTTTCTCCATCCCAGATACGCAGTATTTT. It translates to CASSFFSIPDTQYF.

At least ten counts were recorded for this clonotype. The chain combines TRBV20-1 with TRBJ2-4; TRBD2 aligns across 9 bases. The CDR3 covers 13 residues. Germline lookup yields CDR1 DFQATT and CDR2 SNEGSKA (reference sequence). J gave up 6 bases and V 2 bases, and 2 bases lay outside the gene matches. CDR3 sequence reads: CSARQTSGNIQYF. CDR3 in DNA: TGCAGTGCTAGACAGACTAGCGGAAACATTCAGTACTTC.

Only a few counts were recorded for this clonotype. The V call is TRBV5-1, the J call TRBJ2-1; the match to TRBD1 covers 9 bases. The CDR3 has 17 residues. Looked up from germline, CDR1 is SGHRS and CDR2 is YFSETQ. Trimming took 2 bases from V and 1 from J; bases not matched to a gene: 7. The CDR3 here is CASSLPRDRESYNEQFF. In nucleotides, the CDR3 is TGCGCCAGCAGCTTACCCCGGGACAGGGAGTCCTACAATGAGCAGTTCTTC.

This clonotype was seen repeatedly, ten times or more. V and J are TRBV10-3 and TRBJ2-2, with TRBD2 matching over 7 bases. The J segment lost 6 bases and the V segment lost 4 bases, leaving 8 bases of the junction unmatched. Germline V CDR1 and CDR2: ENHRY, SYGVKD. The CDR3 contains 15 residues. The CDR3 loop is CAISALTSVSGELFF. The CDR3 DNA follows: TGTGCCATCAGTGCACTAACTAGCGTCTCCGGGGAGCTGTTTTTT.

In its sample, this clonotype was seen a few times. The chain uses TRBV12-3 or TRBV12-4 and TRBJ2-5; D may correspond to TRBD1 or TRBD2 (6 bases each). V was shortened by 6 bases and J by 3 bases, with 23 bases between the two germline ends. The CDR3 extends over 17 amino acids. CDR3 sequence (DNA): TGTGCCAGCAGCTACCTGGACAGTTTGGGGGGAAAAGAGACCCAGTACTTC. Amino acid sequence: CASSYLDSLGGKETQYF.

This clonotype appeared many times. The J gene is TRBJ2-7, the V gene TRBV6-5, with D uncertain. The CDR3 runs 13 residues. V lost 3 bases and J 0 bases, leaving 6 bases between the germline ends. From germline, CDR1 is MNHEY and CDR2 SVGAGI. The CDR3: CASSYAHSYEQYF. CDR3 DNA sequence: TGTGCCAGCAGTTATGCCCACTCCTACGAGCAGTACTTC.

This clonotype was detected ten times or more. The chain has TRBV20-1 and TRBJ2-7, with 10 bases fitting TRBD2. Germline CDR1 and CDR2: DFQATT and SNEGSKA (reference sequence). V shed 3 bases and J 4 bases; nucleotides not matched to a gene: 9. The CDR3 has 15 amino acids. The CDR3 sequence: CSASNPGLATYEQYF. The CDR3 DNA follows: TGCAGTGCTAGCAATCCGGGACTAGCGACTTACGAGCAGTACTTC.

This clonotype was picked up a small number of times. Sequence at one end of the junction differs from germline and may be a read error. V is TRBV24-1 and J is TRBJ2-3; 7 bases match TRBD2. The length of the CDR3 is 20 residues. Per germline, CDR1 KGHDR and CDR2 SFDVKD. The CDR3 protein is CATSGLAGDPRFPLPDTQYF. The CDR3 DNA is TGTGCCACCAGTGGTTTGGCGGGAGACCCGCGTTTTCCCCTTCCGGATACGCAGTATTTT.

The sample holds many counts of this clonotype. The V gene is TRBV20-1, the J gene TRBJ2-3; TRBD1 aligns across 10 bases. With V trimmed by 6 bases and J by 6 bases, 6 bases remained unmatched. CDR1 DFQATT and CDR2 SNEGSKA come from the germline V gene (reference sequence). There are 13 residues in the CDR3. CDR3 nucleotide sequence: TGCAGTGCGCCGGGACAGGGGATCGATACGCAGTATTTT. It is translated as CSAPGQGIDTQYF.